Shown below are 20 T cell receptor beta chains from a single sample sequenced in a study of shared clonotypes between healthy human individuals. TCRdb's table, derived via immunoSEQ multiplex PCR, lists solely in-frame clones and lacks some. This table holds more than 2,000,000 clones, around 94% found once. The sequencing input was naive CD4+ T cells sorted from blood. The subset is: CD45RA+ positively selected. The source of these receptors is a man younger than 35 in good health.

A single count supports this clone. The chain joins TRBV4-1 to TRBJ2-7; D is tentatively TRBD1 or TRBD2 (6 bases each). Trimming removed 5 bases at V and 6 bases at J, with 8 bases between. Germline loops: CDR1 MGHRA, CDR2 YSYEKL. This CDR3 comprises 11 residues. DNA of the CDR3: TGCGCCAGCAGCAAGGGGGGCGAGCAGTACTTC. Residues: CASSKGGEQYF.

The chain employs TRBV4-1 and TRBJ2-5; 7 bases match TRBD2. J lost 4 bases, V lost 4 bases, and 3 bases had no gene match. The V gene's germline CDR1 is MGHRA and CDR2 YSYEKL. This CDR3 has 13 amino acids. The CDR3 is CASSPGRAETQYF. In DNA, the CDR3 is TGCGCCAGCAGCCCTGGGAGGGCAGAGACCCAGTACTTC.

This chain joins TRBV5-1 and TRBJ2-3, with D possibly matching TRBD2 (6 bases). Trimming removed 0 bases from V and 1 base from J, with 12 bases in between. Germline values: CDR1 SGHRS, CDR2 YFSETQ. This CDR3 is built from 16 residues. The CDR3 DNA follows: TGCGCCAGCAGCTTGGGCGCTAGCGAGGGCACAGATACGCAGTATTTT. Amino acids: CASSLGASEGTDTQYF.

Concerning this clone: Other DNA sequences from this sample encode an identical CDR3 as well. V gene TRBV11-3 combines with J gene TRBJ2-3; D is unresolved. Germline V gene data show CDR1 as SGHNT and CDR2 as YENEEA. This CDR3 comprises 14 residues. Trimming removed 4 bases from V and 0 bases from J, with 8 bases in between. In DNA, the CDR3 is TGTGCCAGCAGCTCGGGCGGAAGCACAGATACGCAGTATTTT. Amino acid sequence: CASSSGGSTDTQYF.

This clone was seen just once. The V gene is TRBV6-6, the J gene TRBJ1-3; D is possibly TRBD1 (5 bases). There are 14 residues in the CDR3. Per germline, CDR1 MNHNY and CDR2 SVGAGI (reference sequence). The ends were cut back, 5 bases at V and 4 bases at J, with 12 bases in the middle. CDR3 bases: TGTGCCAGCAGTCAGCGAGACAGCGGAAACACCATATATTTT. It yields the protein CASSQRDSGNTIYF.

This clone was detected once. The rearrangement uses TRBV5-5 and TRBJ2-5; the D is unclear. Germline values: CDR1 SGHKS, CDR2 YYEKEE (reference sequence). Trimming stripped 4 bases from V and 1 base from J, with 8 bases between. The CDR3 covers 13 residues. CDR3 DNA: TGTGCCAGCAGCGTCGAGTTCCAAGAGACCCAGTACTTC. This translates into CASSVEFQETQYF.

The rearrangement joins TRBV10-1 to TRBJ1-1, with unresolved D. Trimming left V 4 bases short and J 1 base short, with 7 bases between. CDR3 size: 13 residues. CDR1 is WNHNN and CDR2 is SYGVQD in the germline V gene (reference sequence). The CDR3 spells CASSVQQNTEAFF. CDR3 bases: TGCGCCAGCAGTGTACAGCAGAACACTGAAGCTTTCTTT.

This chain uses TRBV5-1 with TRBJ1-6; no firm D call. Looked up from germline, CDR1 is SGHRS and CDR2 is YFSETQ. Trimming stripped 4 bases from V and 5 bases from J, with 13 bases between. This CDR3 comprises 15 residues. The CDR3: CASSTIGSDNSPLHF. CDR3 coding DNA: TGCGCCAGCAGCACAATTGGATCGGATAATTCACCCCTCCACTTT.

The chain carries TRBV2 and TRBJ2-7; tentatively, D is TRBD2 (6 bases). Germline V gene data show CDR1 as SNHLY and CDR2 as FYNNEI. Trimming removed 0 bases at V and 4 bases at J, with 10 bases between. The CDR3 spans 14 residues. This CDR3 reads CASSEAGGIYEQYF. Here the CDR3 DNA reads TGTGCCAGCAGTGAAGCGGGAGGAATTTACGAGCAGTACTTC.

This chain uses TRBV4-1 with TRBJ2-3; a weak D match, TRBD1 (6 bases). This CDR3 comprises 16 residues. V lost 5 bases and J 3 bases, leaving 18 bases between the germline ends. Germline values: CDR1 MGHRA, CDR2 YSYEKL. The CDR3 nucleotides read TGCGCCAGCAGCTCTACAGGGCGTACGAGGACAGATACGCAGTATTTT. It is translated as CASSSTGRTRTDTQYF.

Only a few counts were recorded for this clone. The V and J genes are TRBV14 and TRBJ1-1; D may be TRBD1 (6 bases). The CDR3 totals 12 residues. V was clipped by 4 bases and J by 10 bases, with 13 bases between them. Germline CDR1 is SGHDN and CDR2 is FVKESK. The CDR3 sequence is CASSPAGGVAFF. The CDR3 DNA is TGTGCCAGCAGCCCCGCCGGGGGCGTAGCTTTCTTT.

The chain has TRBV6-1 and TRBJ1-5; no clear D. The V end was cut by 1 base, the J end by 0 bases, with 10 bases between. The V gene's germline CDR1 is MNHNS and CDR2 SASEGT. The CDR3 sequence is 16 residues long. CDR3 loop: CASSEVDAYSNQPQHF. CDR3 coding DNA: TGTGCCAGCAGTGAAGTAGATGCTTATAGCAATCAGCCCCAGCATTTT.

This clone showed up just once. CDR3 coding DNA: TGCGCCAGCAGCAGAAGAGGACTAGCGGGAGCAGATACGCAGTATTTT. Amino acids: CASSRRGLAGADTQYF. V is TRBV5-1 and J is TRBJ2-3; 13 nucleotides line up with TRBD2. This CDR3 comprises 16 residues. Trimming removed 4 bases from V and 4 bases from J; junction bases left unmatched: 6. The V gene's germline CDR1 is SGHRS and CDR2 YFSETQ.

This chain joins TRBV9 and TRBJ2-2; possible D gene TRBD2, 6 bases. The V gene lost 8 bases and the J gene lost 3 bases, with 17 bases spanning the gap. Germline assignment: CDR1 SGDLS and CDR2 YYNGEE. The CDR3 covers 15 residues. CDR3 in DNA: TGTGCCAGTCGTGGGGGGTTAGAGGACACCGGGGAGCTGTTTTTT. It yields the protein CASRGGLEDTGELFF.

The rearrangement uses TRBV29-1 and TRBJ1-1; TRBD1 matches at 11 bases. Trimming at V came to 4 bases and at J to 3 bases, leaving 1 base not matched to a gene. Germline V gives CDR1 SQVTM, CDR2 ANQGSEA. The CDR3 covers 13 residues. For the CDR3, the DNA is TGCAGCGTTGGGGACAGGGGGGACACTGAAGCTTTCTTT. The encoded protein is CSVGDRGDTEAFF.

V gene TRBV9 combines with J gene TRBJ2-2; the D call may be TRBD1 or TRBD2 (5 bases each). V shed 7 bases and J shed 1 base, with 17 bases lying between them. The CDR3 has 16 amino acids. Germline V gives CDR1 SGDLS, CDR2 YYNGEE. The CDR3 sequence is CASGDLRQGNTGELFF. CDR3 DNA: TGTGCCAGCGGGGACCTTCGCCAGGGGAACACCGGGGAGCTGTTTTTT.

CDR3 region: CASSSDRGRSEAFF. CDR3 coding DNA: TGTGCCAGCAGTTCGGACAGGGGGCGATCTGAAGCTTTCTTT. The V and J genes are TRBV28 and TRBJ1-1; 11 bases are a match to TRBD1. The CDR3 spans 14 residues. Germline V CDR1 and CDR2: MDHEN, SYDVKM. Trimming removed 4 bases from V and 6 bases from J; junction bases left unmatched: 4.

The chain recombines TRBV29-1 with TRBJ1-2; 7 bases fit TRBD1. In germline, CDR1 is SQVTM, CDR2 ANQGSEA. The CDR3 runs to 14 residues. V was clipped by 2 bases and J by 4 bases; unmatched bases: 7. The CDR3 sequence is CSVESMTGLYGYTF. CDR3 DNA: TGCAGCGTTGAAAGCATGACAGGGCTCTATGGCTACACCTTC.

The chain recombines TRBV10-3 with TRBJ2-5; 7 nucleotides agree with TRBD2. V lost 6 bases, J lost 3 bases, and 7 bases stayed unmatched. The CDR3 has 14 residues. Germline CDR1 is ENHRY and CDR2 is SYGVKD. DNA of the CDR3: TGTGCCATCAGAGGGGAGGGAAAAAAAGAGACCCAGTACTTC. Translated: CAIRGEGKKETQYF.

The gene calls are TRBV11-2 and TRBJ2-1; D is perhaps TRBD1 or TRBD2 (8 bases each). Germline V gene data show CDR1 as SGHAT and CDR2 as FQNNGV. The CDR3 extends over 19 amino acids. The germline V and J ends were trimmed by 5 bases and 4 bases, with 27 bases remaining between them. The CDR3 loop reads CASSAGTGYLAGSYNEQFF. The CDR3 DNA reads TGTGCCAGCAGCGCCGGGACAGGTTACCTAGCGGGCTCGTACAATGAGCAGTTCTTC.